This TCR beta chain was identified in a study of memory CD4+ T cells and cytomegalovirus serostatus. The overall study: Donors were healthy Belgian adults, 8 to 10 CMV seropositive and approximately 25 seronegative. The study's findings and limits: Repertoires predicted CMV serostatus with median bootstrapped AUC of roughly 0.95.

The V and J ends lost 7 bases and 6 bases respectively, with 22 bases between them. This CDR3 comprises 16 residues. Germline values: CDR1 MDHEN, CDR2 SYDVKM. Some clones are missing from TCRdb's copy, which holds only in-frame ones; the method was immunoSEQ multiplex PCR. The table has tens of thousands of clones, approximately 86% seen once. Single viable CD3+CD4+CD8-CD45RO+ cells were sorted as the memory CD4+ T cells. This clone was detected only once. What it binds is not known. The origin of this receptor is an adult in good health and CMV-seronegative. Some clones in this sample may be carry-over from other donors' samples. The material sequenced was memory CD4+ T cells from blood. The chain employs TRBV28 and TRBJ2-1, with D perhaps matching TRBD2 (7 bases). The CDR3 spells CASTQGRETFLNEQFF. The CDR3, as DNA: TGTGCCAGCACCCAGGGGCGGGAGACTTTCCTCAATGAGCAGTTCTTC.